This T cell receptor beta chain was retrieved from a study of cytomegalovirus exposure and HLA in healthy donors. Whole-study findings and limits: Reported findings show TCR beta sequences accurately forecast HLA-A and HLA-B alleles in most subjects.

Germline V lookup: CDR1 SGHAT, CDR2 FQNNGV. V lost 3 bases and J lost 9; bases outside the gene matches: 11. The CDR3 totals 14 residues. Primers included in the PCR were 60 Vbeta and 13 Jbeta primers. TCRdb keeps only in-frame clones here, not all; method: immunoSEQ multiplex PCR. The table has 55,000 to 75,000 clones, around 79% seen once. A note on this clone: The antigen is unknown.

Sequences were obtained from PBMCs. The sequence came from a woman aged 30 to 39 in good health and CMV-seropositive. The rearrangement uses TRBV11-2 and TRBJ2-7; 7 nucleotides match TRBD2. The CDR3 spells CASSLGGSPQGQYF. CDR3 in DNA: TGTGCCAGCAGCTTGGGCGGGAGCCCCCAAGGGCAGTACTTC.